Detailed here is one T cell receptor beta chain. Antigen unknown. Germline V gives CDR1 SGHNT, CDR2 YYREEE (reference sequence). The CDR3 is made up of 15 amino acids. V dropped 4 bases and J dropped 4 bases, with 18 bases sitting between them. This entry belongs to a study of beta chain features in type 1 diabetes. The investigators reverse transcribed all of the isolated RNA, so they sequenced expressed TCRB transcripts. The table came from immunoSEQ multiplex PCR; TCRdb's copy has only in-frame clones and leaves some out. The data contain approximately 130,000 clones, 15% to 20% of them singletons. Study results and caveats: Type 1 diabetes patients showed fewer insertions and more deletions at VDJ junctions. Within each of all four CD4+ subsets, Type 1 diabetes patients had TCRB CDR3s that were moderately but significantly shorter.

This TCR derives from a young man with type 1 diabetes. The chain is built from TRBV5-4 and TRBJ2-7, with D perhaps matching TRBD2 (5 bases). The material sequenced was central memory CD4+ T cells from blood. CDR3 residues: CASSIRPERGYEQYF. The CDR3 DNA follows: TGTGCCAGCAGCATTCGACCCGAACGGGGTTACGAGCAGTACTTC.